The clone carrying this T cell receptor (beta chain) was seen a single time. This CDR3 is also generated by other DNA sequences in the sample. This sample was included in a study of shared clonotypes between healthy human individuals. Study-level information: Aged between 18 and 49, the donors were two women and a few men.

Each subset's genomic DNA was split evenly across several immunoSEQ plates. Assay: immunoSEQ multiplex PCR; the TCRdb copy retains only in-frame clones and omits some. The sample shows approximately 2.4 million clones, approximately 94% of them seen only once. The CDR3 is 14 amino acids. Trimming removed 0 bases from V and 4 bases from J, with 6 bases in between. Per the germline V gene, CDR1 is KGHSH and CDR2 is LQKENI. This rearrangement joins TRBV18 to TRBJ2-2; the D call may be TRBD1 or TRBD2 (5 bases each). Sequencing was done on a sample of naive CD4+ T cells sorted from blood. This sample's subset: CD45RA+ positively selected. This TCR was sampled from a young man in good health. The CDR3 spells CASSPPGGTGELFF. Here the CDR3 DNA reads TGTGCCAGCTCACCACCTGGGGGCACCGGGGAGCTGTTTTTT.